This TCR beta chain emerged from a study of CD8+ T cells in alopecia areata (dated by TCRdb to between 2017 and 2018). In the study overall: Treated patients were enrolled in an open-label pilot trial of oral tofacitinib, 5 to 10 mg twice daily, for moderate-to-severe alopecia areata. TCRbeta CDR3 regions were amplified by immunoSEQ multiplex PCR using 35 Vbeta forward and 13 Jbeta reverse primers. On the human side, TCRbeta sequencing was run on scalp tissue and on sorted CD4+ and CD8+ peripheral blood T cells from healthy controls and from alopecia areata patients with either patchy or totalis/universalis disease. Biopsies were taken from tofacitinib-treated patients at baseline and at 4 and 24 weeks of treatment, and a later scalp biopsy was taken in several of the tofacitinib-treated patients. High-throughput TCRbeta sequencing was used to examine T cell clonal expansion in alopecia areata in both the C3H/HeJ mouse model and human patients. Patients received tofacitinib for 6 to 18 months and were then followed off drug for 6 months to check for delayed response and recurrence. Scalp clonality was compared among normal scalp (n=4), patchy alopecia areata scalp (n=8), and alopecia totalis/universalis scalp (n=8). RNA came from the PAXgene miRNA kit for fixed scalp, the miRNeasy kit for PBMCs, and the RNeasy kit for mouse skin. Overall study results and their limits: Lesional scalp, especially in alopecia totalis/universalis, showed higher clonality and more expanded CD8+ clones than normal scalp, suggesting antigenic drive. Shared TCR sequences between patients were less evident than in mice, which may be partly attributable to HLA diversity in the patient population. Resident alphabeta T cells in normal human skin are also sequenced, complicating scalp TCR repertoire analysis, unlike mouse skin dominated by gammadelta T cells.

The trim is 4 bases for V and 5 bases for J, with a gap of 14 bases between the germline ends. The CDR3 sequence holds 14 residues, the cysteine and phenylalanine included. Just the 42-base CDR3 DNA is kept, in frame starting at base 1. CDR1 and CDR2 are drawn from the germline V gene: SGHTA, FQGNSA. Taken with the paper, the label for time point translates to: baseline before oral tofacitinib. Lesional scalp punch biopsies and peripheral blood were obtained from alopecia areata patients. PBMCs were isolated by density centrifugation and stained for CD3, CD4 and CD8, after which CD4+ and CD8+ T cells were sorted on a FACSAria. Concerning this clone itself: The target of this receptor is not known. No much larger clonotype is one base removed from it; base qualities were not supplied.

Preparation of the library involved the immunoSEQ multiplex PCR assay. For TCR sequencing, RNA was extracted from every sample and reverse transcribed into cDNA to serve as template. SuperScript III was used to make first-strand cDNA, primed with a 2:1 mix of oligo-dT and random hexamers. Amplification bias was assessed with a synthetic immune receptor repertoire, and residual bias was removed computationally. The published analysis was carried out like this. Raw reads were preprocessed to remove errors, and CDR3 was defined by IMGT conventions from the conserved cysteine to phenylalanine. To get clonality, Shannon entropy was normalized by log2 of the number of productive unique TCRs and the result was subtracted from 1. Scalp TCRbeta sequences were cross-referenced with sorted blood CD4 and CD8 repertoires so that the CD4 or CD8 identity of scalp clones could be inferred. The table was pulled from immuneACCESS by TCRdb, which kept in-frame rearrangements only. Such tables lose some clones; where checked, under half of the loss comes from unresolved V genes, and the rest has no known cause. The V and J calls and clone size come from that table; D and trimming were worked out from the DNA. The sample data list under 300,000 clones, and roughly two thirds of these were observed just once. More than 0.95% of the sample is taken by the ten largest.

Sample: CD4+ T cells sorted from blood, taken at week 0. This receptor was obtained from a human donor with alopecia areata. The chain joins TRBV7-2 to TRBJ2-5; the D gene may be TRBD1 or TRBD2, since each aligns over 5 bases. The CDR3 protein sequence reads: CASSWAGRGETQYF. The nucleotide sequence reads as follows: TGTGCCAGCAGCTGGGCAGGGAGAGGGGAGACCCAGTACTTC.